The 22 T cell receptor beta chains below come from one sample, sequenced in a study of fetal regulatory T cell absence and autoimmunity. Sequencing was performed with immunoSEQ multiplex PCR; in TCRdb, only in-frame clones are kept and a portion is missing. The table has around 100,000 clones, roughly 78% seen once. The sample consisted of pancreas tissue. These receptors all stem from a male donor with IPEX syndrome.

As to this clone: Other DNA sequences in this sample translate to the same CDR3. J is TRBJ1-1 and V is TRBV5-4; D is unclear. CDR3 length equals 11 residues. Germline V CDR1 and CDR2: SGHNT, YYREEE (reference sequence). V dropped 1 base and J dropped 2 bases, with 0 bases sitting between them. The CDR3 here is CASSLNTEAFF. The CDR3 nucleotides are TGTGCCAGCAGCTTGAACACTGAAGCTTTCTTT. The full variable domain, its missing parts supplied by reference TRBV5-4 and TRBJ1-1, is ETGVTQSPTHLIKTRGQQVTLRCSSQSGHNTVSWYQQALGQGPQFIFQYYREEENGRGNFPPRFSGLQFPNYSSELNVNALELDDSALYLCASSLNTEAFFGQGTRLTVV.

The V gene is TRBV7-6, the J gene TRBJ2-2; tentative D call: TRBD1 (6 bases). Germline CDR1 and CDR2: SGHVS and FNYEAQ. V shed 1 base and J shed 3 bases, with 15 bases lying between them. The CDR3 contains 17 residues. The CDR3 is CASSLGRTGTYTGELFF. The CDR3 DNA is TGTGCCAGCAGCTTAGGTAGGACCGGGACATACACCGGGGAGCTGTTTTTT. The entire variable domain, with the rest obtained from reference TRBV7-6 and TRBJ2-2, is as follows: GAGVSQSPRYKVTKRGQDVALRCDPISGHVSLYWYRQALGQGPEFLTYFNYEAQQDKSGLPNDRFSAERPEGSISTLTIQRTEQRDSAMYRCASSLGRTGTYTGELFFGEGSRLTVL.

This chain connects TRBV25-1 to TRBJ2-3; a weak D match, TRBD2 (5 bases). With 4 bases removed from V and 3 bases from J, the gap between germline ends came to 14 bases. The CDR3 contains 15 residues. Germline-derived CDR1 and CDR2 are MGHDK and SYGVNS. The CDR3 sequence is CASSGLGGLTDTQYF. The CDR3 DNA follows: TGTGCCAGCAGTGGTCTGGGCGGGTTAACAGATACGCAGTATTTT.

This chain joins TRBV9 and TRBJ2-7; 10 nucleotides align to TRBD1. The CDR3 sequence is 13 residues long. Germline values: CDR1 SGDLS, CDR2 YYNGEE. With 3 bases clipped from V and 3 bases from J, the junction kept 0 bases outside the gene matches. CDR3 DNA: TGTGCCAGCAGCGGGACAGGGGGCTACGAGCAGTACTTC. This encodes CASSGTGGYEQYF.

The chain links TRBV10-2 to TRBJ1-1; TRBD1 matches at 7 bases. The V gene end was trimmed by 1 base and the J gene end by 5 bases; junction bases not matched to a gene: 7. The V gene's germline CDR1 is WSHSY and CDR2 SAAADI. The CDR3 runs 15 residues. In nucleotides, the CDR3 is TGCGCCAGCAGTGAGTTGGGAAGGGGGCGGACTGAAGCTTTCTTT. It encodes CASSELGRGRTEAFF.

In this sample, this clone turned up a few times. This chain links TRBV6-5 with TRBJ2-3; D tentatively reads TRBD1 or TRBD2 (5 bases each). Germline V gene data show CDR1 as MNHEY and CDR2 as SVGAGI. V gave up 5 bases and J gave up 8 bases, with 17 bases separating them. This CDR3 spans 14 amino acids. CDR3 bases: TGTGCCAGCAGTCCCACCTCAGGGAGAGGTACGCAGTATTTT. This codes for CASSPTSGRGTQYF.

This chain links TRBV10-3 with TRBJ1-6, with a tentative D call TRBD1 (5 bases). The CDR3 extends over 15 amino acids. V was clipped by 4 bases and J by 5 bases, with 12 bases between them. Germline-derived CDR1 and CDR2 are ENHRY and SYGVKD. The chain's CDR3 is CAISARGGNNSPLHF. The DNA for the CDR3 is TGTGCCATCAGTGCAAGGGGTGGTAATAATTCACCCCTCCACTTT.

The chain employs TRBV10-3 and TRBJ2-7; TRBD2 agrees at 13 bases. Germline V CDR1 and CDR2: ENHRY, SYGVKD. Trimming removed 0 bases from V and 2 bases from J; junction bases left unmatched: 7. This CDR3 has 18 amino acids. This CDR3 reads CAISESSPLAGGAYEQYF. The CDR3 DNA is TGTGCCATCAGTGAGTCGTCCCCACTAGCGGGAGGGGCCTACGAGCAGTACTTC.

The chain recombines TRBV10-2 with TRBJ2-2, with 8 positions matching TRBD2. This CDR3 contains 16 residues. V was clipped by 7 bases and J by 1 base; unmatched bases: 8. The germline gives CDR1 WSHSY, CDR2 SAAADI. CDR3 sequence: CASTPRRGVNTGELFF. The CDR3, as DNA: TGCGCCAGCACCCCGCGGCGGGGGGTGAACACCGGGGAGCTGTTTTTT.

This chain's CDR3 is CASSHGGRDVFETQYF. CDR3 nucleotide sequence: TGCGCCAGCAGCCACGGAGGGAGAGATGTATTTGAGACCCAGTACTTC. The V gene is TRBV4-1, the J gene TRBJ2-5; D possibly corresponds to TRBD2 (6 bases). The CDR3 spans 16 residues. V was clipped by 3 bases and J by 5 bases, with 19 bases between them. Germline V gives CDR1 MGHRA, CDR2 YSYEKL.

This clone was seen more than once but under ten times. The chain couples TRBV10-3 to TRBJ2-3, with 7 bases that match TRBD2. The CDR3 runs 14 residues. V dropped 5 bases and J dropped 2; count of bases not matched to a gene: 4. Per germline, CDR1 ENHRY and CDR2 SYGVKD. CDR3 sequence reads: CAISSSGNTDTQYF. The DNA of the CDR3 is TGTGCCATCAGTTCCAGCGGGAACACAGATACGCAGTATTTT.

The genes are TRBV13 and TRBJ2-1; D is ambiguous. In germline, CDR1 is PRHDT, CDR2 FYEKMQ (reference sequence). The CDR3 runs 11 residues. The V end lost 5 bases, the J end lost 6 bases, and 5 bases lay between the germline ends. Here the CDR3 reads CASSPTNEQFF. DNA for the CDR3: TGTGCCAGCAGCCCTACCAATGAGCAGTTCTTC.

The chain recombines TRBV4-2 with TRBJ2-7, with TRBD2 identical over 9 bases. The germline CDR1 and CDR2 sequences are LGHNA and YNFKEQ. CDR3 length equals 15 residues. J lost 3 bases, V lost 1 base, and 4 bases had no gene match. The CDR3 DNA sequence: TGTGCCAGCAGCCAAGTGGTAGCGGGAGTCTACGAGCAGTACTTC. Residues: CASSQVVAGVYEQYF.

V gene TRBV5-4 combines with J gene TRBJ1-5, with a tentative D call TRBD1 (5 bases). This CDR3 contains 15 residues. Trimming removed 4 bases from V and 5 bases from J, with 16 bases in between. The germline V gene has CDR1 SGHNT and CDR2 YYREEE (reference sequence). The CDR3 DNA sequence: TGTGCCAGCAGCCATGACAGAGAGCTCCATCAGCCCCAGCATTTT. Protein: CASSHDRELHQPQHF.

The chain joins TRBV4-3 to TRBJ2-7; D ambiguous. Germline V gene data show CDR1 as LGHNA and CDR2 as YSLEER. The CDR3 sequence is 17 residues long. V was shortened by 1 base and J by 4 bases, with 20 bases between the two germline ends. The CDR3 DNA is TGCGCCAGCAGCCAAGTGATATTAAGGACCGCCTCTTACGAGCAGTACTTC. Its translation: CASSQVILRTASYEQYF.

The genes are TRBV6-6 and TRBJ2-2; D ambiguous. Trimming left V 7 bases short and J 1 base short, with 10 bases between. This CDR3 has 14 amino acids. Per germline, CDR1 MNHNY and CDR2 SVGAGI (reference sequence). The CDR3 loop is CASTQSVNTGELFF. The CDR3 region has the DNA TGTGCCAGCACCCAGAGCGTGAACACCGGGGAGCTGTTTTTT.

The chain employs TRBV27 and TRBJ1-5; D perhaps matches TRBD1 (6 bases). Germline assignment: CDR1 MNHEY and CDR2 SMNVEV (reference sequence). This CDR3 is 14 amino acids long. Trimming removed 5 bases from V and 6 bases from J, with 14 bases in between. CDR3 bases: TGTGCCAGCAGTCCAGCAGGGGTAGGTCAGCCCCAGCATTTT. Protein sequence: CASSPAGVGQPQHF.

Concerning this clone itself: Its ends do not fully match the called genes, so a read error is possible. Other nucleotide sequences in the sample specify the same CDR3. The chain is built from TRBV9 and TRBJ1-2; 7 nucleotides line up with TRBD1. The CDR3 extends over 13 amino acids. CDR1 and CDR2 (germline): SGDLS, YYNGEE. The CDR3 spells CASSLTGSYGYTF. In DNA, the CDR3 is TGTGCCAGCAGCTTGACAGGGAGCTATGGCTACACCTTT.

V gene TRBV2 combines with J gene TRBJ2-1; the D gene is possibly TRBD2 (7 bases). Germline CDR1 reads SNHLY; CDR2 reads FYNNEI. This CDR3 has 15 residues. V was shortened by 3 bases and J by 7 bases, with 16 bases between the two germline ends. DNA of the CDR3: TGTGCCAGCAGTGACCCGGGGGGCCTGAAAAATGAGCAGTTCTTC. Amino acid sequence: CASSDPGGLKNEQFF.

This clone was recorded a few times. V usage is TRBV7-9 and J usage is TRBJ1-2; TRBD1 matches 7 bases. Germline CDR1 is SEHNR and CDR2 is FQNEAQ (reference sequence). Trimming took 5 bases from V and 6 from J; bases not matched to a gene: 12. This CDR3 comprises 15 residues. As DNA, the CDR3 is TGTGCCAGCAGCGGGGAAAGACAGGGAACCAATGGCTACACCTTC. It translates to CASSGERQGTNGYTF.

V is TRBV7-6 and J is TRBJ2-3, with TRBD2 identical over 7 bases. From germline, CDR1 is SGHVS and CDR2 FNYEAQ. V was pared by 5 bases and J by 0 bases, with 8 bases of the junction left unmatched. CDR3 length: 16 residues. CDR3 sequence (DNA): TGTGCCAGCAGCCCGCGGCGGGAGCTCAGCACAGATACGCAGTATTTT. Its translation is CASSPRRELSTDTQYF.

The chain uses TRBV11-3 and TRBJ2-7, with D unresolved. V lost 0 bases and J lost 6, with 9 bases in between. In germline, CDR1 is SGHNT, CDR2 YENEEA. The CDR3 consists of 13 residues. The CDR3 DNA follows: TGTGCCAGCAGCTTAGATCTAATTAGCGAGCAGTACTTC. Its translation is CASSLDLISEQYF. Drawing the rest from reference TRBV11-3 and TRBJ2-7, the complete variable domain is EAGVVQSPRYKIIEKKQPVAFWCNPISGHNTLYWYLQNLGQGPELLIRYENEEAVDDSQLPKDRFSAERLKGVDSTLKIQPAELGDSAVYLCASSLDLISEQYFGPGTRLTVT.